These 5 T cell receptor beta chains share one sample of origin, sequenced in a study of blood T cell repertoires in COVID-19. Some clones are missing from TCRdb's copy, which holds only in-frame ones; the method was immunoSEQ multiplex PCR. Of 55,000 to 75,000 clones in the sample, about 80% were seen once. The sequenced sample consisted of peripheral blood. The source of these receptors is an older man with acute or convalescent COVID-19.

CDR3 sequence reads: CASSQGRGGTEAFF. In DNA form, the CDR3 reads TGTGCCAGCAGCCAAGGACGGGGGGGTACTGAAGCTTTCTTT. V gene TRBV3-1 (or the pseudogene TRBV3-2) combines with J gene TRBJ1-1, with a possible D match to TRBD1 (5 bases). The CDR3 loop spans 14 amino acids. Looked up from germline, CDR1 is LGHDT and CDR2 is YNNKEL (reference sequence). The V end was cut by 1 base, the J end by 5 bases, with 11 bases between.

The V gene is TRBV19, the J gene TRBJ1-6; unclear D gene. Germline V gene data show CDR1 as LNHDA and CDR2 as SQIVND (reference sequence). Trimming stripped 3 bases from V and 5 bases from J, with 11 bases between. The CDR3 consists of 15 residues. This chain's CDR3 is CASSIAAEDNSPLHF. The DNA for the CDR3 is TGTGCCAGTAGTATCGCGGCAGAAGATAATTCACCCCTCCACTTT.

The chain couples TRBV5-4 to TRBJ1-1; maybe TRBD1 (6 bases). CDR3 length equals 17 residues. V was shortened by 0 bases and J by 8 bases, with 23 bases between the two germline ends. Germline CDR1 SGHNT, CDR2 YYREEE (reference sequence). The CDR3 DNA sequence: TGTGCCAGCAGCTTGGGCTTGGGGAAGGGGGTTGGCGGGGAAGCTTTCTTT. Its protein product is CASSLGLGKGVGGEAFF.

The chain carries TRBV11-3 and TRBJ2-2; 8 bases fit TRBD2. The CDR3 spans 16 residues. CDR1 SGHNT and CDR2 YENEEA come from the germline V gene. The J segment lost 5 bases and the V segment lost 6 bases, leaving 11 bases of the junction unmatched. CDR3 sequence: CASSPTAGGGTGELFF. In DNA form, the CDR3 reads TGTGCCAGCAGTCCAACGGCGGGAGGAGGTACCGGGGAGCTGTTTTTT.

The V and J genes are TRBV6-2 or TRBV6-3 and TRBJ2-1, with 7 bases lining up with TRBD1. This CDR3 contains 12 residues. Trimming removed 6 bases from V and 7 bases from J; junction bases left unmatched: 3. Germline loops: CDR1 MNHEY, CDR2 SVGEGT. The CDR3 is CASSSGGNEQFF. CDR3 coding DNA: TGTGCCAGCAGCTCAGGGGGTAATGAGCAGTTCTTC.